This T cell receptor (beta chain) is drawn from a study of blood T cell repertoires in COVID-19. As for the study in general: Acute and convalescent COVID-19 samples came from the United States, Italy and Spain.

The cohort comprised adults aged about 18 to 89 years residing in about 25 US areas. CDR3 length: 14 amino acids. Germline assignment: CDR1 SEHNR and CDR2 FQNEAQ (reference sequence). The V end lost 3 bases, the J end lost 4 bases, and 12 bases lay between the germline ends. This clone showed up just once. Method: immunoSEQ multiplex PCR; TCRdb's copy keeps in-frame clones and lacks some. The repertoire holds 250,000 or so clones, approximately 85% seen once, with 1.5% to 2% in the top ten. Sequencing used PBMCs or T cells enriched from blood (not recorded which). This TCR came from a woman between 45 and 65 years old who had recovered from COVID-19. The V gene is TRBV7-9, the J gene TRBJ2-5; weak D call: TRBD1 (6 bases). The CDR3 DNA is TGTGCCAGCAGCTTTTCAATAGGGGGAGAGACCCAGTACTTC. Residues: CASSFSIGGETQYF.